This TCR beta chain was sequenced in a study of blood T cell repertoires in COVID-19. CDR1 and CDR2 from the germline V gene are MDHEN and SYDVKM. The V gene lost 6 bases and the J gene lost 9 bases, with 18 bases spanning the gap. There are 15 residues in the CDR3. A few counts support this clone. Repertoires were generated with immunoSEQ multiplex PCR, while TCRdb's copy carries only in-frame clones and drops some. This sample has about 310,000 clones, with 85% found just once. The rearrangement uses TRBV28 and TRBJ1-6; D unresolved. The receptor's source is a woman in her thirties who had been exposed to COVID-19. Sequencing used PBMCs or T cells enriched from blood (not recorded which). The CDR3 DNA is TGTGCCAGCAGCCTCATCACGGGAGGAAGTTCACCCCTCCACTTT. Translation gives CASSLITGGSSPLHF.